The 2 T cell receptor beta chains below all came from one sample that was sequenced in a study of T cells in women clearing cervical HPV infection. Data came from immunoSEQ multiplex PCR; TCRdb stores just in-frame clones and leaves some out. Reported are tens of thousands of clones; the ten largest clones contain less than 8.5%. Sequences were obtained from blood buffy coat. The receptor source for this set is a woman between 18 and 70 years old with a cervical HPV16 infection that either progressed to CIN3+ or cleared (not recorded which).

The CDR3 loop reads CAIYPGTGAHEQYF. The part of the CDR3 DNA that was read is TGTGCCATCTACCCCGGGACAGGGGCCCACGAG. V gene TRBV10-3 combines with J gene TRBJ2-7; 10 bases map to TRBD1. The read gets to within 3 residues of the CDR3 end, and the germline J gene fills in the rest. The CDR3 sequence is 14 residues long. From germline, CDR1 is ENHRY and CDR2 SYGVKD. The V gene end was trimmed by 8 bases and the J gene end by 5 bases; junction bases not matched to a gene: 9.

The CDR3 reads CASSEVVVLNRYYGYTF. The covered CDR3 bases are TGTGCCAGCAGCGAAGTAGTGGTCTTGAACAGGTACTATGGC. This chain connects TRBV4-2 to TRBJ1-2; weak D call: TRBD1 (5 bases). From the germline J gene comes the end of the CDR3, since the read stops 3 residues before it. The V end lost 5 bases, the J end lost 3 bases, and 22 bases lay between the germline ends. Germline V gene lookup returns CDR1 LGHNA and CDR2 YNFKEQ. The CDR3 sequence is 17 residues long.